Detailed here is one TCR beta chain. No antigen is known for it. This specimen belongs to a study of CD8 T cells in ankylosing spondylitis. Study-wide findings and caveats: Existing reports had already noted some motif variants in reactive arthritis synovial fluid and blood. For ankylosing spondylitis blood, a TCR beta motif of under ten highly homologous variants appeared characteristic.

The TCR beta libraries were generated through quantitative 5'-RACE incorporating molecular barcodes. MiXCR was run by TCRdb on the 5' RACE reads, yielding one entry per CDR3 protein. The data show 150,000 to 200,000 distinct CDR3 sequences, around a sixth seen once. The germline CDR1 and CDR2 sequences are SQVTM and ANQGSEA. This CDR3 spans 12 amino acids. Between the trimmed V and J ends, which lost 4 bases and 0 bases, there was a span of 6 bases. The chain is built from TRBV29-1 and TRBJ2-5; TRBD1 is a possible D gene (5 bases). Sequencing was carried out using blood, either unsorted or a sorted T cell fraction (not recorded which). The source is a male donor aged 5-30 years with ankylosing spondylitis or in good health (not recorded which). CDR3 sequence: CSVGQYQETQYF. The CDR3 DNA reads TGCAGCGTTGGACAGTACCAAGAGACCCAGTACTTC.